The 15 T cell receptor beta chains given below trace back to one sample, sequenced in a study of shared clonotypes between healthy human individuals (dated by TCRdb to the early 2020s). The library was generated by the immunoSEQ multiplex PCR assay. TCRdb took this table from immuneACCESS and kept in-frame rearrangements with V and J called. Such tables lack part of the clones; where checked against another copy, unresolved V genes explain under half of the gap, and the rest is unexplained. The sample table holds approximately 980,000 clones, of which about 80% were seen once. The ten largest make up over 1.3% of the sample. Specimen: memory CD4+ T cells sorted from blood. Reading the label with the study, this specimen's cell subset or site is: CD45RA-negative fraction. The receptors derive from a man between 18 and 35 years old in good health.

This rearrangement joins TRBV6-5 to TRBJ2-3; D remains ambiguous. CDR1 and CDR2 (germline): MNHEY, SVGAGI. Trimming removed 0 bases at V and 6 bases at J, with 13 bases between. This CDR3 is 15 amino acids long. The CDR3 sequence: CASSYSTGPQDTQYF. As DNA, the CDR3 is TGTGCCAGCAGTTACTCGACCGGACCTCAGGATACGCAGTATTTT.

The chain combines TRBV28 with TRBJ1-2; tentatively, D is TRBD1 (5 bases). Germline CDR1 and CDR2: MDHEN and SYDVKM. Trimming pared 8 bases from V and 2 bases from J, leaving 9 bases between. This CDR3 has 12 residues. CDR3 residues: CASGQRNYGYTF. The DNA of the CDR3 is TGTGCCAGCGGACAAAGAAACTATGGCTACACCTTC.

The chain carries TRBV10-3 and TRBJ1-1, with D possibly matching TRBD1 (5 bases). CDR1 is ENHRY, CDR2 SYGVKD, per germline. This CDR3 is built from 16 residues. The V and J ends lost 3 bases and 10 bases respectively, with 24 bases between them. CDR3 protein: CAISDPKGQGGEGAFF. CDR3 bases: TGTGCCATCAGTGATCCAAAGGGGCAGGGAGGGGAAGGAGCTTTCTTT.

Remarks on this clone: The same CDR3 also results from other DNA sequences found in this sample. The J gene is TRBJ2-3, the V gene TRBV30, with D perhaps matching TRBD1 (5 bases). Germline values: CDR1 GTSNPN, CDR2 SVGIG (reference sequence). The ends were cut back, 0 bases at V and 1 base at J, with 8 bases in the middle. The CDR3 covers 14 residues. The CDR3 nucleotides read TGTGCCTGGAGTGTAGACAGCCGCACAGATACGCAGTATTTT. Its translation is CAWSVDSRTDTQYF.

The chain uses TRBV2 and TRBJ2-5; weak D call: TRBD2 (5 bases). V gave up 6 bases and J gave up 7 bases, with 12 bases separating them. CDR1 SNHLY and CDR2 FYNNEI come from the germline V gene. CDR3 length: 12 amino acids. CDR3 in amino acids: CASSGNLATQYF. The CDR3 DNA is TGTGCCAGCAGCGGTAACCTAGCGACCCAGTACTTC.

V and J are TRBV6-1 and TRBJ1-5, with 10 bases that match TRBD1. The CDR3 runs to 15 residues. Losses at the gene ends were 3 bases for V and 4 bases for J; bases not matched to a gene: 3. Germline CDR1 reads MNHNS; CDR2 reads SASEGT. As DNA, the CDR3 is TGTGCCAGCAGTGATAGACAGGGGGCTAATCAGCCCCAGCATTTT. This encodes CASSDRQGANQPQHF.

As to this clone: Different DNA sequences within this sample yield the same CDR3. This rearrangement joins TRBV2 to TRBJ1-5; D remains ambiguous. CDR1 and CDR2 from the germline V gene are SNHLY and FYNNEI. V lost 5 bases and J lost 0, with 5 bases in between. CDR3 length equals 13 residues. The CDR3 nucleotides read TGTGCCAGCAGTCAAAATAGCAATCAGCCCCAGCATTTT. It translates to CASSQNSNQPQHF. The full variable domain, in which reference TRBV2 and TRBJ1-5 provide the parts outside the CDR3, is EPEVTQTPSHQVTQMGQEVILRCVPISNHLYFYWYRQILGQKVEFLVSFYNNEISEKSEIFDDQFSVERPDGSNFTLKIRSTKLEDSAMYFCASSQNSNQPQHFGDGTRLSIL.

CDR3 coding DNA: TGTGCCAGTAGTAAATTCCCGGGGGCGAATGCCTACGAGCAGTACTTC. It translates to CASSKFPGANAYEQYF. The gene calls are TRBV19 and TRBJ2-7; D is perhaps TRBD1 or TRBD2 (6 bases each). The germline V gene has CDR1 LNHDA and CDR2 SQIVND (reference sequence). V was pared by 4 bases and J by 2 bases, with 18 bases between. The CDR3 contains 16 residues.

The chain has TRBV7-8 and TRBJ2-5; the D gene could be TRBD1 or TRBD2 (5 bases each). The V end was cut by 5 bases, the J end by 5 bases, with 21 bases between. This CDR3 region has 16 residues. The germline V gene has CDR1 SGHVS and CDR2 FQNEAQ. In DNA form, the CDR3 reads TGTGCCAGCAGCCTTGAAGGGACCCCCACCGTCGAGACCCAGTACTTC. This gives the protein CASSLEGTPTVETQYF.

The CDR3 loop is CASRRGTGYGYTF. DNA of the CDR3: TGTGCCAGCAGGAGGGGCACTGGCTATGGCTACACCTTC. The chain uses TRBV6-1 and TRBJ1-2; TRBD1 might be the D (5 bases). V was clipped by 6 bases and J by 4 bases, with 12 bases between them. The CDR3 consists of 13 residues. Germline V gene sequence: CDR1 MNHNS, CDR2 SASEGT.

The J gene is TRBJ2-1, the V gene TRBV29-1, with 7 bases aligning to TRBD2. The CDR3 consists of 12 residues. Trimming at V came to 5 bases and at J to 10 bases, leaving 8 bases not matched to a gene. From germline, CDR1 is SQVTM and CDR2 ANQGSEA. The CDR3 DNA is TGCAGCGTTTATGTTGTGGGGGGGGAGCAGTTCTTC. This translates into CSVYVVGGEQFF.

The chain is built from TRBV19 and TRBJ2-3; D perhaps matches TRBD1 (5 bases). Germline-derived CDR1 and CDR2 are LNHDA and SQIVND (reference sequence). The V end lost 9 bases, the J end lost 3 bases, and 13 bases lay between the germline ends. This CDR3 has 13 amino acids. CDR3 protein: CASRRTTTDTQYF. For the CDR3, the DNA is TGTGCCAGCCGCAGGACAACTACAGATACGCAGTATTTT. Using reference TRBV19 and TRBJ2-3 for the parts outside the CDR3, the full variable domain is DGGITQSPKYLFRKEGQNVTLSCEQNLNHDAMYWYRQDPGQGLRLIYYSQIVNDFQKGDIAEGYSVSREKKESFPLTVTSAQKNPTAFYLCASRRTTTDTQYFGPGTRLTVL.

This chain uses TRBV7-2 with TRBJ2-1; D ambiguous. Germline lookup yields CDR1 SGHTA and CDR2 FQGNSA. V dropped 8 bases and J dropped 0 bases, with 14 bases sitting between them. This CDR3 comprises 15 residues. In nucleotides, the CDR3 is TGTGCCAGCCGCCCGGCGGCGAGCTCCTACAATGAGCAGTTCTTC. It specifies CASRPAASSYNEQFF.

CDR3 amino acids: CASSEGGFGGPRRNQPQHF. The CDR3 coding sequence is TGTGCCAGCAGTGAAGGCGGCTTCGGGGGTCCAAGACGCAATCAGCCCCAGCATTTT. The chain carries TRBV6-1 and TRBJ1-5; a possible D gene is TRBD1 (5 bases). This CDR3 spans 19 amino acids. The ends were cut back, 1 base at V and 2 bases at J, with 21 bases in the middle. Germline V gene lookup returns CDR1 MNHNS and CDR2 SASEGT.

The chain couples TRBV11-2 to TRBJ1-1; unclear D gene. The V gene lost 5 bases and the J gene lost 3 bases, with 13 bases spanning the gap. CDR3 size: 14 residues. The germline CDR1 and CDR2 sequences are SGHAT and FQNNGV. The CDR3 nucleotides read TGTGCCAGCAGCGCTTTCGGCGGGGACACTGAAGCTTTCTTT. It yields the protein CASSAFGGDTEAFF.